This T cell receptor beta chain was found in a study of T cell changes during pregnancy in multiple sclerosis. This table comes from immunoSEQ multiplex PCR, and its TCRdb copy is limited to in-frame clones, with some not included. The table includes about 120,000 clones, 90% to 95% detected once. The material was peripheral blood, obtained in the third trimester of pregnancy. This TCR derives from a female donor with multiple sclerosis, enrolled in a pregnancy study.

CDR3 in amino acids: CASGTGLSEQYF. The DNA of the CDR3 is TGTGCCAGCGGGACAGGGCTCTCCGAGCAGTACTTC. J is TRBJ2-7 and V is TRBV28; 9 nucleotides align to TRBD1. V was pared by 8 bases and J by 6 bases, with 5 bases of the junction left unmatched. The CDR3 is made up of 12 amino acids. CDR1 is MDHEN and CDR2 is SYDVKM in the germline V gene.